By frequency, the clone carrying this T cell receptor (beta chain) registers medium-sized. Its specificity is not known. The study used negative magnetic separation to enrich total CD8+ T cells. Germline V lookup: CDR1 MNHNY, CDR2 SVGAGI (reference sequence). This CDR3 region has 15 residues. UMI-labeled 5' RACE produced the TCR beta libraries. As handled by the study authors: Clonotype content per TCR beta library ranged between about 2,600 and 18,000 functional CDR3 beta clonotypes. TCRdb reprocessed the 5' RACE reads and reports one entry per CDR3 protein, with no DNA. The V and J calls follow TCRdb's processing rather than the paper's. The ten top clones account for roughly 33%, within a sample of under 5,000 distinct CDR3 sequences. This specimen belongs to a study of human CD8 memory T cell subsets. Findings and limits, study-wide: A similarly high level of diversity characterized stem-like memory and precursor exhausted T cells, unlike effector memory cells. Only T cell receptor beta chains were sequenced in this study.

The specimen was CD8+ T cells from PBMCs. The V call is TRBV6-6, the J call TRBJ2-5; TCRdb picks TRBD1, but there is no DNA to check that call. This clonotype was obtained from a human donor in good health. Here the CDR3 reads CASSYLHGGRETQYF.